This T cell receptor beta chain was obtained from a study of blood T cell repertoires in COVID-19. For the study at large: Donors in the United States, Italy and Spain gave samples during acute or convalescent COVID-19.

As handled by the study authors: Amplification with reference gene primers provided the estimates of nucleated cell counts. The assay was immunoSEQ multiplex PCR, and TCRdb's table has in-frame clones only and misses some. Clone size and the V and J calls come from that table; the DNA yielded D and trimming. Here the sample spans a few hundred thousand clones, about 91% being singletons. This CDR3 contains 14 residues. Germline V lookup: CDR1 SEHNR, CDR2 FQNEAQ (reference sequence). Losses at the gene ends were 5 bases for V and 8 bases for J; bases not matched to a gene: 8. This clonotype was obtained from a woman in her 30s who had recovered from COVID-19. The V gene is TRBV7-9, the J gene TRBJ2-1, with TRBD2 identical over 8 bases. The sequenced sample consisted of peripheral blood. The CDR3 DNA sequence: TGTGCCAGCAGCATTCCGGGACTAGTAGATGAGCAGTTCTTC. Encoded protein: CASSIPGLVDEQFF.